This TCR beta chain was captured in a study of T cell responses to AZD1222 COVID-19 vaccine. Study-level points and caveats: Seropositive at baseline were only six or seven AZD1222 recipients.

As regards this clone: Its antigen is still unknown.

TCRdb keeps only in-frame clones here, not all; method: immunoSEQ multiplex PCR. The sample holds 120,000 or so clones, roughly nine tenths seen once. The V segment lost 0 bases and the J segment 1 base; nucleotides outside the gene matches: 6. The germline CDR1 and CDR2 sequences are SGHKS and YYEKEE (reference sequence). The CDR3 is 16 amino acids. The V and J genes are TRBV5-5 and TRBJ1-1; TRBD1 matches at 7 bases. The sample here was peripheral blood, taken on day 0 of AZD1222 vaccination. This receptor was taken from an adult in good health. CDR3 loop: CASSLANDRANTEAFF. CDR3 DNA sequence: TGTGCCAGCAGCTTGGCGAACGACAGGGCGAACACTGAAGCTTTCTTT.